Presented here are 6 T cell receptor beta chains from one specimen sequenced in a study of early T cells in non-severe SARS-CoV-2 infection. Each CDR3 protein is one row after TCRdb ran MiXCR on the 5' RACE reads. The sample comprises about 77,000 distinct CDR3 sequences, about 16% of which are singletons, and about 2.6% rests with the top ten. The material sequenced was whole blood. The receptors were gathered from an adult who was a healthcare worker with PCR-confirmed SARS-CoV-2 infection or an uninfected control (not recorded which).

The chain links TRBV6-5 to TRBJ2-7; weak D call: TRBD2 (5 bases). This CDR3 has 15 residues. With 4 bases removed from V and 7 bases from J, the gap between germline ends came to 20 bases. In germline, CDR1 is MNHEY, CDR2 SVGAGI. CDR3 in DNA: TGTGCCAGCAGTTCCACTCCGGGATGGACGGGGGAGCAGTACTTC. Its translation: CASSSTPGWTGEQYF.

The chain links TRBV15 to TRBJ2-7, with 10 bases lining up with TRBD2. This CDR3 comprises 14 residues. The J segment lost 5 bases and the V segment lost 4 bases, leaving 5 bases of the junction unmatched. Germline CDR1 is LNHNV and CDR2 is YYDKDF (reference sequence). CDR3: CATSKREGQDEQYF. CDR3 sequence (DNA): TGTGCCACCAGCAAGCGGGAGGGCCAGGACGAGCAGTACTTC.

This sequence joins TRBV7-9 and TRBJ2-7, with TRBD1 matching over 9 bases. V was pared by 1 base and J by 6 bases, with 13 bases of the junction left unmatched. This CDR3 is 17 amino acids long. Per germline, CDR1 SEHNR and CDR2 FQNEAQ (reference sequence). DNA of the CDR3: TGTGCCAGCAGCTTAGGAGATCGTTGGGACAGGGTTGGCGAGCAGTACTTC. Residues: CASSLGDRWDRVGEQYF.

The sample holds a few counts of this clonotype. The rearrangement uses TRBV11-2 and TRBJ2-7, with a tentative D call TRBD2 (7 bases). The CDR3 has 14 residues. In germline, CDR1 is SGHAT, CDR2 FQNNGV. V was trimmed by 5 bases and J by 4 bases, leaving 15 bases between them. The CDR3 is CASSHRGAHYEQYF. For the CDR3, the DNA is TGTGCCAGCAGCCACCGGGGGGCCCATTACGAGCAGTACTTC.

This clonotype was observed many times. The V call is TRBV6-4, the J call TRBJ1-5; D possibly corresponds to TRBD1 (5 bases). Deletions cut 8 bases from V and 6 bases from J, with 14 bases between. Germline values: CDR1 MRHNA, CDR2 SNTAGT. The CDR3 sequence is 13 residues long. CDR3 protein: CASSGEIGQPQHF. The DNA of the CDR3 is TGTGCCAGCTCGGGGGAAATTGGTCAGCCCCAGCATTTT.

The chain joins TRBV12-3 or TRBV12-4 to TRBJ2-7; 9 bases match TRBD1. The CDR3 runs 16 residues. Trimming cost V 6 bases and J 2 bases; bases outside gene matches: 11. CDR3 DNA: TGTGCCAGCAGCCTACAGGGGGCGCTACCTACCTACGAGCAGTACTTC. Amino acid sequence: CASSLQGALPTYEQYF.